This paragraph covers one T cell receptor (beta chain) sequence. This clone's antigen is unknown. Per-nucleotide qualities are absent, and no much larger clonotype sits a single base away. The data originate from a study of neoadjuvant anti-PD-1 for oral cavity cancer listed by TCRdb under 2021. Regarding the study in general: Before undergoing curative-intent surgical resection, most patients got three to four biweekly nivolumab doses at 3 mg/kg. Patients who did not progress were given a fourth nivolumab dose at about day 43 and had definitive surgical resection on days 50-56. Under RECIST 1.1, a patient counted as a responder if showing complete response, partial response or stable disease, and as a non-responder if showing progression. The parent correlative cohort had 12 to 13 patients and a response rate of 30% to 35%. What the authors observed across the whole study: After neoadjuvant nivolumab, non-responders showed significantly higher T cell clonality (Gini index) in PBMCs than responders did. The TCR analyses had only a few patients in each response group, and the authors called for validation in larger cohorts. Higher pretreatment blood Treg/Th17 ratios correlated with both higher pretreatment blood TCRbeta clonality and lower post-treatment tumor TCRbeta clonality.

For deep sequencing, PBMC libraries mostly used around 0.45 ug of input genomic DNA, with six replicates for each sample. The immunoSEQ hsTCRbeta kit was used to prepare TCRbeta libraries, following the manufacturer's instructions. The completed libraries were mixed into a single pool at 3 nM, then sequenced with an Illumina NovaSeq 6000 S4 flow cell. On the study's bioinformatics: The immunoSEQ Analyzer was used for raw data preprocessing and quality control. The analysis was restricted to productive rearrangements, with each unique CDR3 amino acid sequence defining a clonotype. Using the R package tcR, the researchers computed the Gini-Simpson index as their estimate of repertoire clonality. Gini indices were compared with Student's t test, and associations with tumor size change were assessed by Pearson correlation. TCRdb retrieved this table from immuneACCESS and kept in-frame rearrangements only. Not all clones are present; in checked studies, unresolved V genes account for under half, and no reason is known for the remainder. V and J calls plus clone size are reproduced from that table; the DNA served to infer D and trimming. The sample yields some 14,000 clones; 73% were counted once. The top ten hold about 2.7% of the sample.

The time point label here, explained by the study, means: after neoadjuvant nivolumab, at surgical resection. The patients had newly diagnosed stage II-IVA oral cavity squamous cell carcinoma and had not received any prior systemic or radiation treatment. The cohort consisted of patients with HPV-negative, locally advanced oral cavity squamous cell carcinoma. No culture maintenance or expansion was done, as the peripheral blood mononuclear cells went straight to analysis. Samples came from a longitudinal correlative study of a single-arm phase II trial of neoadjuvant nivolumab in oral cavity squamous cell carcinoma. Genomic DNA-based TCRbeta sequencing was performed on subject-matched pre- and post-treatment PBMCs and tumors from three responders and three non-responders. Peripheral blood mononuclear cells were collected before nivolumab treatment and again after treatment, at the time of surgery. Genomic DNA was isolated from PBMCs using the Maxwell RSC DNA from Cells kit.

The source material was PBMCs, sampled after nivolumab (anti-PD-1) treatment. The sequence came from a person between 40 and 80 years old with oral cavity squamous cell carcinoma.

DNA sequence: TGTGCCAGCAGCCAAGATTCCGTAGCGGGATACTACAATGAGCAGTTCTTC. Its product reads: CASSQDSVAGYYNEQFF. The chain links TRBV14 with TRBJ2-1, with 8 bases aligning to TRBD2. The germline V gene supplies CDR1 SGHDN and CDR2 FVKESK. The CDR3 covers 17 residues, taking in both the cysteine and the phenylalanine. The retained sequence is limited to the CDR3, 51 bases, with the frame set at the first base. V ends up 0 bases short and J 3 bases short, with an unmatched junction base count of 7. Full variable domain (CDR3 extended with the reference TRBV14 and TRBJ2-1 proteins): EAGVTQFPSHSVIEKGQTVTLRCDPISGHDNLYWYRRVMGKEIKFLLHFVKESKQDESGMPNNRFLAERTGGTYSTLKVQPAELEDSGVYFCASSQDSVAGYYNEQFFGPGTRLTVL.